This T cell receptor (beta chain) comes out of a study of early stage breast cancer tumors. Some clones are missing from TCRdb's copy, which holds only in-frame ones; the method was immunoSEQ multiplex PCR. The data contain about 2,600 clones, around two thirds of them seen just once; the ten biggest clones take up 20% to 25%. This clone was found once. Germline CDR1 is LNHDA and CDR2 is SQIVND (reference sequence). Trimming stripped 7 bases from V and 7 bases from J, with 17 bases between. The CDR3 length is 15 residues. This sequence originates from a person aged 50-59 years with breast cancer. The sample was normal breast tissue next to the tumor. This sequence joins TRBV19 and TRBJ1-6; perhaps TRBD1 as D (5 bases). The CDR3: CASTPMGQQNSPLHF. CDR3 nucleotide sequence: TGTGCCAGTACCCCCATGGGGCAGCAGAATTCACCCCTCCACTTT. The full variable domain, with the rest looked up from reference TRBV19 and TRBJ1-6, is DGGITQSPKYLFRKEGQNVTLSCEQNLNHDAMYWYRQDPGQGLRLIYYSQIVNDFQKGDIAEGYSVSREKKESFPLTVTSAQKNPTAFYLCASTPMGQQNSPLHFGNGTRLTVT.